These 6 T cell receptor beta chains came from one sample sequenced in a study of T cell clonality in common variable immunodeficiency. Overall study findings and caveats: Common variable immunodeficiency TCR beta sequences reportedly had fewer deletions and N-nucleotide insertions.

Only in-frame clones appear in the TCRdb table, and some are missing; sequencing was by immunoSEQ multiplex PCR. This sample has 15,000 to 25,000 clones, each found more than once. These TCRs' antigens remain unknown. The sequenced material came from peripheral blood mononuclear cells. Receptor source: a human donor with common variable immunodeficiency.

Comments on this clone: The read ends 3 residues early relative to the CDR3; the germline J gene fills the gap. The chain joins TRBV30 to TRBJ2-4, with 11 bases matching TRBD2. Germline trimming cut 3 bases from V and 6 bases from J; bases unmatched to any gene: 7. CDR1 and CDR2 (germline): GTSNPN, SVGIG (reference sequence). This CDR3 region has 15 residues. The CDR3 bases that were read are TGTGCCTGGAGCCTACTAGCGGGAGAGAGAAACATT. It specifies CAWSLLAGERNI. From start to end, the CDR3 is CAWSLLAGERNIQYF.

In this sample, this clone turned up a few times. The chain's CDR3 is CASSRGGNEQFF. The sequenced part of the CDR3 DNA is TGTGCCAGCTCACGGGGGGGCAATGAG. The chain is built from TRBV18 and TRBJ2-1; TRBD2 agrees at 7 bases. The read ends 3 residues early relative to the CDR3; the germline J gene fills the gap. The ends lost 4 bases at V and 6 bases at J; junction bases unmatched: 0. Germline loops: CDR1 KGHSH, CDR2 LQKENI. There are 12 residues in the CDR3.

This clone was counted between two and nine times. The read comes to an end 3 residues before the CDR3 does, leaving the germline J gene to fill in the end. The chain has TRBV30 and TRBJ1-2; the match to TRBD1 covers 8 bases. The CDR3 is 13 residues long. Per germline, CDR1 GTSNPN and CDR2 SVGIG (reference sequence). The CDR3 DNA, read in part, is TGTGCCTGGAGTGTAGGACAGGGTAGGGGC. This codes for CAWSVGQGRG. The CDR3 reads in full as CAWSVGQGRGYTF.

A note on this clone: The missing CDR3 end, 3 residues past where the read stops, is filled in from the germline J gene. This chain connects TRBV7-3 to TRBJ2-7; 11 nucleotides line up with TRBD1. CDR1 and CDR2 (germline): SGHTA, FQGTGA. The CDR3 has 16 amino acids. The ends lost 4 bases at V and 5 bases at J; junction bases unmatched: 10. The CDR3 loop is CASSSTLGTGGDEQYF. Partial CDR3 DNA: TGTGCCAGCAGCTCGACCCTAGGGACAGGGGGGGACGAG.

Remarks on this clone: The CDR3 end lies 3 residues beyond the end of the read and is filled in from the germline J gene. The rearrangement uses TRBV7-8 and TRBJ2-3; a weak D match, TRBD1 (5 bases). This CDR3 comprises 15 residues. Germline CDR1 SGHVS, CDR2 FQNEAQ. V was pared by 1 base and J by 1 base, with 9 bases between. This CDR3 reads CASSLEGLGTDTQYF. The covered CDR3 bases are TGTGCCAGCAGCTTAGAGGGGCTAGGCACAGATACG. The full variable domain, with the rest looked up from reference TRBV7-8 and TRBJ2-3, is GAGVSQSPRYKVAKRGQDVALRCDPISGHVSLFWYQQALGQGPEFLTYFQNEAQLDKSGLPSDRFFAERPEGSVSTLKIQRTQQEDSAVYLCASSLEGLGTDTQYFGPGTRLTVL.

Remarks on this clone: The sequence runs out 3 residues before the end of the CDR3; the remainder is reconstructed from the germline J gene. The chain links TRBV18 to TRBJ2-1; a weak D match, TRBD1 (6 bases). The V end was cut by 0 bases, the J end by 3 bases, with 12 bases between. Germline CDR1 reads KGHSH; CDR2 reads LQKENI. CDR3 length: 16 amino acids. CDR3 DNA, as far as it was read: TGTGCCAGCTCACCACCGGGGGCCGCGTTCTACAATGAG. Translating gives CASSPPGAAFYNE. In full, the CDR3 reads CASSPPGAAFYNEQFF.